This entry lists 9 T cell receptor beta chains sequenced from one sample in a study of neoadjuvant anti-PD-1 for oral cavity cancer. The table came from immunoSEQ multiplex PCR; TCRdb's copy has only in-frame clones and leaves some out. The profile covers approximately 15,000 clones, with roughly 34% appearing a single time and roughly two fifths taken by the ten largest. Time point reported: after neoadjuvant nivolumab, at surgical resection. Here the sequenced sample was tumor tissue, taken after nivolumab (anti-PD-1) treatment. These receptors all stem from a person between 40 and 79 years old with oral cavity squamous cell carcinoma.

The chain couples TRBV10-3 to TRBJ1-1; 8 nucleotides match TRBD1. The trim removed 6 bases at V and 6 bases at J, leaving 3 bases unmatched. Germline V CDR1 and CDR2: ENHRY, SYGVKD. CDR3 length: 12 residues. CDR3 protein: CAIRGQVPEAFF. The CDR3 bases are TGTGCCATCAGGGGACAGGTGCCTGAAGCTTTCTTT.

The chain recombines TRBV7-9 with TRBJ2-7, with 8 bases matching TRBD1. This CDR3 has 14 residues. Germline CDR1 reads SEHNR; CDR2 reads FQNEAQ (reference sequence). The V gene end was trimmed by 4 bases and the J gene end by 3 bases; junction bases not matched to a gene: 5. The DNA for the CDR3 is TGTGCCAGCAGCTGGGGACAGGCTAGCTACGAGCAGTACTTC. This sequence encodes CASSWGQASYEQYF. Supplemented by reference TRBV7-9 and TRBJ2-7, the full variable domain reads DTGVSQNPRHKITKRGQNVTFRCDPISEHNRLYWYRQTLGQGPEFLTYFQNEAQLEKSRLLSDRFSAERPKGSFSTLEIQRTEQGDSAMYLCASSWGQASYEQYFGPGTRLTVT.

This clone was picked up a small number of times. The chain joins TRBV19 to TRBJ2-1, with no clear D. The CDR3 totals 16 residues. The V end was cut by 6 bases, the J end by 4 bases, with 19 bases between. Germline-derived CDR1 and CDR2 are LNHDA and SQIVND (reference sequence). This CDR3 reads CASSPPSPYPYNEQFF. CDR3 DNA: TGTGCCAGTAGCCCCCCGTCCCCGTACCCATACAATGAGCAGTTCTTC. Full variable domain (remainder filled in from reference TRBV19 and TRBJ2-1): DGGITQSPKYLFRKEGQNVTLSCEQNLNHDAMYWYRQDPGQGLRLIYYSQIVNDFQKGDIAEGYSVSREKKESFPLTVTSAQKNPTAFYLCASSPPSPYPYNEQFFGPGTRLTVL.

This sequence joins TRBV4-2 and TRBJ1-6; a weak D match, TRBD1 (5 bases). This CDR3 comprises 14 residues. V was trimmed by 0 bases and J by 7 bases, leaving 7 bases between them. Germline-derived CDR1 and CDR2 are LGHNA and YNFKEQ. CDR3 sequence: CASSQEAGNSPLHF. In DNA form, the CDR3 reads TGTGCCAGCAGCCAAGAGGCAGGGAATTCACCCCTCCACTTT.

The chain joins TRBV6-5 to TRBJ2-3; D is possibly TRBD1 (6 bases). The CDR3 is made up of 15 amino acids. Germline-derived CDR1 and CDR2 are MNHEY and SVGAGI. Trimming pared 6 bases from V and 6 bases from J, leaving 19 bases between. CDR3 sequence (DNA): TGTGCCAGCAGCACGCACCTTGGACAGTCGGATACGCAGTATTTT. This translates into CASSTHLGQSDTQYF.

The chain combines TRBV5-1 with TRBJ2-1; D could derive from TRBD1 or TRBD2 (5 bases each). V lost 5 bases and J 5 bases, leaving 17 bases between the germline ends. Germline V gene data show CDR1 as SGHRS and CDR2 as YFSETQ. This CDR3 is 15 amino acids long. DNA of the CDR3: TGCGCCAGCAGTCGAACCGGGGACCCTAACAATGAGCAGTTCTTC. Translated: CASSRTGDPNNEQFF.

The J gene is TRBJ2-7, the V gene TRBV4-1, with 7 bases identical to TRBD1. The CDR3 runs to 16 residues. The germline V gene has CDR1 MGHRA and CDR2 YSYEKL. V shed 6 bases, J shed 3 bases, and the junction held 14 bases outside the gene matches. CDR3 amino acids: CASRRLQGIGVYEQYF. The CDR3, as DNA: TGCGCCAGCAGACGACTACAGGGGATTGGGGTCTACGAGCAGTACTTC.

This clone has more than one count but fewer than ten. The CDR3 bases are TGTGCCAGCTCATGGGACCTGAGAGGCACTGAAGCTTTCTTT. This gives the protein CASSWDLRGTEAFF. The V and J genes are TRBV18 and TRBJ1-1, with TRBD1 as a possible D gene (5 bases). The ends were cut back, 5 bases at V and 4 bases at J, with 14 bases in the middle. The CDR3 contains 14 residues. Germline V lookup: CDR1 KGHSH, CDR2 LQKENI.

This clone came up once. CDR3 in DNA: TGTGCCATCAGTGGACTAGCGGGGGGAGATGAGCAGTTCTTC. Translation gives CAISGLAGGDEQFF. The chain joins TRBV10-3 to TRBJ2-1; TRBD2 matches at 13 bases. The CDR3 runs 14 residues. The V and J ends lost 4 bases and 8 bases, in that order; junction bases with no gene match: 2. The germline CDR1 and CDR2 sequences are ENHRY and SYGVKD.